The 19 T cell receptor beta chains below were found in one sample sequenced in a study of blood T cell repertoires in COVID-19. Only in-frame clones appear in the TCRdb table, and some are missing; sequencing was by immunoSEQ multiplex PCR. The sample comprises some 190,000 clones, around 81% of which are singletons, and 9.5% to 12% rests with the top ten. Sequencing was performed on peripheral blood. These TCRs come from a woman between 35 and 50 years old with COVID-19, enrolled during active disease.

The chain is built from TRBV28 and TRBJ1-6; a weak D match, TRBD1 (6 bases). The germline gives CDR1 MDHEN, CDR2 SYDVKM. Trimming cost V 3 bases and J 0 bases, with 9 bases left between them. The CDR3 contains 16 residues. CDR3 in DNA: TGTGCCAGCAGTTTCAGCAGGGGCTCCTATAATTCACCCCTCCACTTT. Encoded protein: CASSFSRGSYNSPLHF. Full variable domain (missing parts from reference TRBV28 and TRBJ1-6): DVKVTQSSRYLVKRTGEKVFLECVQDMDHENMFWYRQDPGLGLRLIYFSYDVKMKEKGDIPEGYSVSREKKERFSLILESASTNQTSMYLCASSFSRGSYNSPLHFGNGTRLTVT.

V is TRBV9 and J is TRBJ2-7, with D tentatively TRBD2 (7 bases). Trimming removed 0 bases from V and 2 bases from J, with 12 bases in between. CDR3 length equals 15 residues. Per the germline V gene, CDR1 is SGDLS and CDR2 is YYNGEE. Written as DNA, the CDR3 is TGTGCCAGCAGCGTAGGGGGGGGCGCAGCCTACGAGCAGTACTTC. It encodes CASSVGGGAAYEQYF. The full variable domain, with the rest looked up from reference TRBV9 and TRBJ2-7, is DSGVTQTPKHLITATGQRVTLRCSPRSGDLSVYWYQQSLDQGLQFLIQYYNGEERAKGNILERFSAQQFPDLHSELNLSSLELGDSALYFCASSVGGGAAYEQYFGPGTRLTVT.

V gene TRBV19 combines with J gene TRBJ1-5; no clear D. The germline V and J ends were trimmed by 1 base and 4 bases, with 11 bases remaining between them. Germline V gene lookup returns CDR1 LNHDA and CDR2 SQIVND (reference sequence). The CDR3 has 15 residues. DNA of the CDR3: TGTGCCAGTAGTATAGCCGGTGCGGGGAATCAGCCCCAGCATTTT. Translated, it gives CASSIAGAGNQPQHF.

The chain recombines TRBV2 with TRBJ2-2; D is ambiguous. The CDR3 has 15 amino acids. The germline gives CDR1 SNHLY, CDR2 FYNNEI. V lost 7 bases to trimming and J lost 0 bases, with 12 bases between them. The CDR3 DNA reads TGTGCCAGCACCATAGAGTTCGCGAACACCGGGGAGCTGTTTTTT. Amino acid sequence: CASTIEFANTGELFF.

This chain connects TRBV2 to TRBJ1-2; tentative D call: TRBD1 (5 bases). The ends were cut back, 6 bases at V and 11 bases at J, with 22 bases in the middle. This CDR3 comprises 14 residues. Germline assignment: CDR1 SNHLY and CDR2 FYNNEI. The CDR3 reads CASRLALTDMQYTF. The CDR3 DNA follows: TGTGCCAGCAGGCTGGCTCTGACGGACATGCAATACACCTTC. Combining the CDR3 with reference TRBV2 and TRBJ1-2 gives the whole variable domain EPEVTQTPSHQVTQMGQEVILRCVPISNHLYFYWYRQILGQKVEFLVSFYNNEISEKSEIFDDQFSVERPDGSNFTLKIRSTKLEDSAMYFCASRLALTDMQYTFGSGTRLTVV.

The chain links TRBV11-2 to TRBJ2-3; TRBD1 might be the D (5 bases). V gave up 1 base and J gave up 0 bases, with 8 bases separating them. Per the germline V gene, CDR1 is SGHAT and CDR2 is FQNNGV. The CDR3 has 15 amino acids. The CDR3 spells CASSLGQTSTDTQYF. In DNA form, the CDR3 reads TGTGCCAGCAGCTTAGGACAGACTAGCACAGATACGCAGTATTTT.

This chain connects TRBV4-2 to TRBJ2-3; D is perhaps TRBD1 (5 bases). With 4 bases removed from V and 3 bases from J, the gap between germline ends came to 11 bases. Germline V CDR1 and CDR2: LGHNA, YNFKEQ. The CDR3 extends over 14 amino acids. CDR3 protein: CASSPQGGTDTQYF. DNA for the CDR3: TGTGCCAGCAGCCCCCAGGGCGGAACAGATACGCAGTATTTT.

This clone occurred a few times. The V call is TRBV5-6, the J call TRBJ1-6; 7 bases are a match to TRBD1. V shed 0 bases and J 7 bases; nucleotides not matched to a gene: 7. The V gene's germline CDR1 is SGHDT and CDR2 YYEEEE. The length of the CDR3 is 16 residues. The CDR3 sequence: CASSLVRGQPNSPLHF. In nucleotides, the CDR3 is TGTGCCAGCAGCTTGGTACGGGGACAGCCGAATTCACCCCTCCACTTT.

The rearrangement links TRBV11-3 to TRBJ2-1; 7 bases fit TRBD2. The trim removed 0 bases at V and 7 bases at J, leaving 15 bases unmatched. The CDR3 runs to 18 residues. Per the germline V gene, CDR1 is SGHNT and CDR2 is YENEEA. The chain's CDR3 is CASSLEGPGTPGRNEQFF. The CDR3 nucleotides read TGTGCCAGCAGCTTAGAGGGCCCCGGGACCCCCGGGAGGAATGAGCAGTTCTTC.

J is TRBJ2-1 and V is TRBV6-1; TRBD2 might be the D (7 bases). V lost 2 bases and J lost 2, with 10 bases in between. There are 15 residues in the CDR3. Per germline, CDR1 MNHNS and CDR2 SASEGT. CDR3 protein: CASSERGAPYNEQFF. The CDR3 DNA reads TGTGCCAGCAGTGAACGGGGGGCTCCCTACAATGAGCAGTTCTTC.

This sequence joins TRBV27 and TRBJ2-1; 11 bases are shared with TRBD2. Germline trimming cut 6 bases from V and 7 bases from J; bases unmatched to any gene: 8. The V gene's germline CDR1 is MNHEY and CDR2 SMNVEV (reference sequence). The CDR3 has 15 residues. The CDR3 DNA reads TGTGCCAGCAGGGATAGCGGGGGGGCCTTTAATGAGCAGTTCTTC. Protein product: CASRDSGGAFNEQFF.

The rearrangement links TRBV6-5 to TRBJ2-2; D remains ambiguous. The V gene's germline CDR1 is MNHEY and CDR2 SVGAGI. V was pared by 2 bases and J by 3 bases, with 7 bases between. The CDR3 covers 14 residues. The CDR3 DNA follows: TGTGCCAGCAGTTACAGTCAGGACACCGGGGAGCTGTTTTTT. As protein: CASSYSQDTGELFF.

The rearrangement links TRBV7-3 to TRBJ1-5, with unresolved D. Trimming cost V 5 bases and J 5 bases, with 13 bases left between them. Per the germline V gene, CDR1 is SGHTA and CDR2 is FQGTGA. The length of the CDR3 is 14 residues. The CDR3: CASSPPLGYQPQHF. CDR3 DNA: TGTGCCAGCAGCCCACCTCTCGGGTATCAGCCCCAGCATTTT.

The chain links TRBV6-5 to TRBJ2-2; possible D gene TRBD2, 5 bases. This CDR3 is built from 15 residues. V lost 6 bases and J 2 bases, leaving 13 bases between the germline ends. Looked up from germline, CDR1 is MNHEY and CDR2 is SVGAGI. CDR3: CASRSSGTNTGELFF. In nucleotides, the CDR3 is TGTGCCAGCAGGTCTTCGGGAACCAACACCGGGGAGCTGTTTTTT.

The chain links TRBV30 to TRBJ1-6; the D is unclear. CDR1 is GTSNPN and CDR2 is SVGIG in the germline V gene (reference sequence). CDR3 size: 14 residues. V lost 3 bases to trimming and J lost 0 bases, with 6 bases between them. The DNA for the CDR3 is TGTGCCTGGAGGAAGAGCTCCTATAATTCACCCCTCCACTTT. Translating it yields CAWRKSSYNSPLHF.

The genes are TRBV24-1 and TRBJ2-5; the match to TRBD1 covers 8 bases. CDR3 length equals 15 residues. Losses at the gene ends were 4 bases for V and 0 bases for J; bases not matched to a gene: 3. The germline V gene has CDR1 KGHDR and CDR2 SFDVKD. In DNA form, the CDR3 reads TGTGCCACCAGTGACCAGGGACAGGACCAAGAGACCCAGTACTTC. This translates into CATSDQGQDQETQYF.

This chain uses TRBV6-5 with TRBJ1-5; 7 bases match TRBD1. CDR1 MNHEY and CDR2 SVGAGI come from the germline V gene. The CDR3 is 13 amino acids. J lost 10 bases, V lost 1 base, and 4 bases had no gene match. The CDR3 sequence: CASSYFGTDPQHF. The CDR3 DNA reads TGTGCCAGCAGTTACTTCGGGACAGATCCCCAGCATTTT.

The V gene is TRBV12-3 or TRBV12-4, the J gene TRBJ1-5; D ambiguous. CDR3 length: 13 residues. V shed 8 bases and J shed 2 bases, with 10 bases lying between them. CDR3 in DNA: TGTGCCAGCTCCGAGAGGGGCAATCAGCCCCAGCATTTT. Its protein is CASSERGNQPQHF.

The chain couples TRBV15 to TRBJ2-7; possible D gene TRBD1, 5 bases. This CDR3 region has 19 residues. Germline-derived CDR1 and CDR2 are LNHNV and YYDKDF (reference sequence). Trimming left V 0 bases short and J 4 bases short, with 25 bases between. The CDR3 DNA reads as TGTGCCACCAGCAGAGATTTTAACGAATTGGGGCTCTCCGGTTACGAGCAGTACTTC. Amino acids: CATSRDFNELGLSGYEQYF.